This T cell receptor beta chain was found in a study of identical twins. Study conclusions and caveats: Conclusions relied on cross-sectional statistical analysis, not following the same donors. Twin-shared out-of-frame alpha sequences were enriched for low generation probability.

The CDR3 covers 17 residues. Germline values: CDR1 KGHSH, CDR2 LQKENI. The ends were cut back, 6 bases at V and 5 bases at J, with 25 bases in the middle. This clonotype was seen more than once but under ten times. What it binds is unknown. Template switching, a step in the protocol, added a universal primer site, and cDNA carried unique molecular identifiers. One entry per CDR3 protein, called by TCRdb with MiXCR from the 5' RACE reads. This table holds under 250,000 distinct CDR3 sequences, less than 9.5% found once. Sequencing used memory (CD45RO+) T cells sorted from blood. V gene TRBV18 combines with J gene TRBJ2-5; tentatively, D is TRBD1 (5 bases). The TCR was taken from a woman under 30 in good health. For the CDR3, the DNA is TGTGCCAGCTCCCAGACTTTGACAGTCGGATCAAGGGAGACCCAGTACTTC. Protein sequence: CASSQTLTVGSRETQYF.